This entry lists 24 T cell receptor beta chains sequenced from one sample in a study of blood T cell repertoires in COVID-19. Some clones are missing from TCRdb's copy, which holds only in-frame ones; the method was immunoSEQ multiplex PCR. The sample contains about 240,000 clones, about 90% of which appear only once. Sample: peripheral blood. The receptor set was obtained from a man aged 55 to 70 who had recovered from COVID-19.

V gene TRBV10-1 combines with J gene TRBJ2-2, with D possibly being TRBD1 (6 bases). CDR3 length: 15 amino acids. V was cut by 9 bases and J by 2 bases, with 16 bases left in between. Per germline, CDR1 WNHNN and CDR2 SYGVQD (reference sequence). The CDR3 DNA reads TGCGCCAGGAACCGGGACAAATTTAACACCGGGGAGCTGTTTTTT. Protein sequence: CARNRDKFNTGELFF.

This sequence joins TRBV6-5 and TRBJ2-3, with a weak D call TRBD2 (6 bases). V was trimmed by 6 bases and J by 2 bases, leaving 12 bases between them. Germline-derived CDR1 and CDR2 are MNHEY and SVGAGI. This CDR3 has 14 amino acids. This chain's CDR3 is CASRPGTFTDTQYF. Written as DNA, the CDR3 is TGTGCCAGCAGACCCGGGACTTTCACAGATACGCAGTATTTT.

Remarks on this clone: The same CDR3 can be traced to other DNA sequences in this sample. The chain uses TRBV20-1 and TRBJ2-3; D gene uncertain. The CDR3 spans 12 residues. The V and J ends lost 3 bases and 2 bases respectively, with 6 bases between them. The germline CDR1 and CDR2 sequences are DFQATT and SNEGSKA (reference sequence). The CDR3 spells CSASPSTDTQYF. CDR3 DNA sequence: TGCAGTGCTAGTCCCTCCACAGATACGCAGTATTTT.

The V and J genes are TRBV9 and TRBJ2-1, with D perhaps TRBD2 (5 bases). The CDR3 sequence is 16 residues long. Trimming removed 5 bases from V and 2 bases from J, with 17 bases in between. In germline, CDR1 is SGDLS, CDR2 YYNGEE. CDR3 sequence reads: CASSGLPRVTYNEQFF. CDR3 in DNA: TGTGCCAGCAGTGGCTTACCGCGGGTGACCTACAATGAGCAGTTCTTC.

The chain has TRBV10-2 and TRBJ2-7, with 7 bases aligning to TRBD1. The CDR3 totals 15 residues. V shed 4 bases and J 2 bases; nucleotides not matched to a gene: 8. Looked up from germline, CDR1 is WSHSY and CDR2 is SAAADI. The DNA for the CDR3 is TGCGCCAGCAGTGCGACAGGGAGAGGGACCTACGAGCAGTACGTC. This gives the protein CASSATGRGTYEQYV.

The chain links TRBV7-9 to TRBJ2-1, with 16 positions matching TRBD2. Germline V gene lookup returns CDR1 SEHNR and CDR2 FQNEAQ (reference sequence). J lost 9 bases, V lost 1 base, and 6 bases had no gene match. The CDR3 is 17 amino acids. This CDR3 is CASSLVGTSGGAAEQFF. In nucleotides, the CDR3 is TGTGCCAGCAGCTTAGTCGGGACTAGCGGGGGGGCCGCTGAGCAGTTCTTC. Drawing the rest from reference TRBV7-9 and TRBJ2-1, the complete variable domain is DTGVSQNPRHKITKRGQNVTFRCDPISEHNRLYWYRQTLGQGPEFLTYFQNEAQLEKSRLLSDRFSAERPKGSFSTLEIQRTEQGDSAMYLCASSLVGTSGGAAEQFFGPGTRLTVL.

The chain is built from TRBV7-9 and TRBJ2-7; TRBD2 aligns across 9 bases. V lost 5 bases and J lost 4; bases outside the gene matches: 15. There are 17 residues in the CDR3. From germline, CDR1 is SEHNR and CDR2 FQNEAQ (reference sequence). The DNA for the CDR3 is TGTGCCAGCAGCGGCGGCGGTGGGACTAGCCCCGGTTACGAGCAGTACTTC. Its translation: CASSGGGGTSPGYEQYF.

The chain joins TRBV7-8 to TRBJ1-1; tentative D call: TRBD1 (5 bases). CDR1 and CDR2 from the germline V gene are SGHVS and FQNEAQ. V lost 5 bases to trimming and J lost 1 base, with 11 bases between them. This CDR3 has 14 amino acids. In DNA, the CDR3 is TGTGCCAGCAGCCCCCGACAGAAGAACACTGAAGCTTTCTTT. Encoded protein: CASSPRQKNTEAFF.

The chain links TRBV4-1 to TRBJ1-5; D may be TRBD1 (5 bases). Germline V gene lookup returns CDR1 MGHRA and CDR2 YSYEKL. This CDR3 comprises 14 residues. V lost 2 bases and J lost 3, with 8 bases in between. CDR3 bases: TGCGCCAGCAGCCAACAGGGAATCAATCAGCCCCAGCATTTT. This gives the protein CASSQQGINQPQHF.

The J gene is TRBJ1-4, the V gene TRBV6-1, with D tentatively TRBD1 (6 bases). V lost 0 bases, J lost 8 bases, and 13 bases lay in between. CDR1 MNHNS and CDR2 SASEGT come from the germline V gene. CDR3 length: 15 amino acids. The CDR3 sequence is CASSEAGAEWEKLFF. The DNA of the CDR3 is TGTGCCAGCAGTGAAGCGGGGGCAGAATGGGAAAAACTGTTTTTT.

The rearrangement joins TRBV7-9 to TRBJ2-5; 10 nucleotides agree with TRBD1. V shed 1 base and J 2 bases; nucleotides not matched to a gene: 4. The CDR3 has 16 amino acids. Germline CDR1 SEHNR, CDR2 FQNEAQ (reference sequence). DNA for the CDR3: TGTGCCAGCAGCTTAGGGGGGACAGGGGTACAAGAGACCCAGTACTTC. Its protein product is CASSLGGTGVQETQYF.

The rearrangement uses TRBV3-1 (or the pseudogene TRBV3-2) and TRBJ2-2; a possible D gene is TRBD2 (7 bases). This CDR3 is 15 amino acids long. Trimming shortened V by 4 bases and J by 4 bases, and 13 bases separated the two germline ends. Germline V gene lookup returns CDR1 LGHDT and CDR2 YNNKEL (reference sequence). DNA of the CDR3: TGTGCCAGCAGCCGGGGGGGGGCCGGCACCGGGGAGCTGTTTTTT. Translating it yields CASSRGGAGTGELFF.

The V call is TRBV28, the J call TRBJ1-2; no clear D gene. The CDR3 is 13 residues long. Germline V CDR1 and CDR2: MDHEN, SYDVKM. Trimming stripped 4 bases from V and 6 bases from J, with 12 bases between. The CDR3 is CASSSVGVDGYTF. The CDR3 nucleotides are TGTGCCAGCAGTTCAGTGGGCGTCGATGGCTACACCTTC.

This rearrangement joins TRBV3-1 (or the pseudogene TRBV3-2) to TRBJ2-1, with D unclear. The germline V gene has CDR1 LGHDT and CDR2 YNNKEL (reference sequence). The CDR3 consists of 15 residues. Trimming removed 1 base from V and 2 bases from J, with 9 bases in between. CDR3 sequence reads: CASSQGLSPYNEQFF. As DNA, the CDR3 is TGTGCCAGCAGCCAAGGACTCTCGCCCTACAATGAGCAGTTCTTC.

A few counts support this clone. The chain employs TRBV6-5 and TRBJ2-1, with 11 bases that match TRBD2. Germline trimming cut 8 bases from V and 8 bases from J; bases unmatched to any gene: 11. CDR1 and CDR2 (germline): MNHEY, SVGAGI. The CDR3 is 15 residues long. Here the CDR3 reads CASFSLAGGQYEQFF. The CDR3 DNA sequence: TGTGCCAGCTTCAGCTTAGCGGGGGGGCAGTATGAGCAGTTCTTC.

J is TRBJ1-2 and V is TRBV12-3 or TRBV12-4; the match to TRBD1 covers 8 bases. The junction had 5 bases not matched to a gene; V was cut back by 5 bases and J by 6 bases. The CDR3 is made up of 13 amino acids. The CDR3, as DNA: TGTGCCAGCAGTCATCGACAGGGGAATGGCTACACCTTC. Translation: CASSHRQGNGYTF.

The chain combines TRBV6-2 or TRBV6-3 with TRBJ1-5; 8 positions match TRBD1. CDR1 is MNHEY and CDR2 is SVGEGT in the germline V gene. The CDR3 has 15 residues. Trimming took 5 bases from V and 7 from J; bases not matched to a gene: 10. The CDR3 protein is CASSKPTGVEQPQHF. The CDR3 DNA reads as TGTGCCAGCAGTAAACCGACAGGGGTTGAACAGCCCCAGCATTTT.

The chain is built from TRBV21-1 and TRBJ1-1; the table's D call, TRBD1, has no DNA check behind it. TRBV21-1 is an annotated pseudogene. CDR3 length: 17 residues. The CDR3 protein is CASSKVAAGEMNTEAFF. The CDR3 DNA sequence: TGTGCCAGCAGCAAAGTCGCGGCAGGGGAAATGAACACTGAAGCTTTCTTT.

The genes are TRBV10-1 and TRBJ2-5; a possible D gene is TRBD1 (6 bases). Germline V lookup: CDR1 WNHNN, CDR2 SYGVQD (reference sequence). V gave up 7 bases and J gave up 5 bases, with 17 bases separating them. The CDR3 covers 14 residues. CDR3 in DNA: TGCGCCAGCACGTCGCAGGGGACGGACGAGACCCAGTACTTC. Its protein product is CASTSQGTDETQYF.

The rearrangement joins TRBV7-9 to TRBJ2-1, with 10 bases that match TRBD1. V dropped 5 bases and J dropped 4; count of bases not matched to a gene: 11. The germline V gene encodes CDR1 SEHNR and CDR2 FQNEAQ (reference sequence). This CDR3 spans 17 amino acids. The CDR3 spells CASSPHGAGQGYNEQFF. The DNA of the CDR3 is TGTGCCAGCAGCCCTCACGGGGCGGGACAGGGGTACAATGAGCAGTTCTTC.

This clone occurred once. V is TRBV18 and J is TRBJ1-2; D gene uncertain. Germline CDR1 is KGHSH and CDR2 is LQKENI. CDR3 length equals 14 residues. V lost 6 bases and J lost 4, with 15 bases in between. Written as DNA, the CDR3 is TGTGCCAGCTCCCCTGGGCCCTCCCTCTATGGCTACACCTTC. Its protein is CASSPGPSLYGYTF.

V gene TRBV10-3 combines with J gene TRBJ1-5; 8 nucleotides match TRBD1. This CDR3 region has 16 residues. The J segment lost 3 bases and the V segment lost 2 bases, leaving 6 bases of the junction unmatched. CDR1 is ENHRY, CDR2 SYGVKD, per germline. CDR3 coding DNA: TGTGCCATCAGTGAGAGAGACAGGGGTTACAATCAGCCCCAGCATTTT. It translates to CAISERDRGYNQPQHF.

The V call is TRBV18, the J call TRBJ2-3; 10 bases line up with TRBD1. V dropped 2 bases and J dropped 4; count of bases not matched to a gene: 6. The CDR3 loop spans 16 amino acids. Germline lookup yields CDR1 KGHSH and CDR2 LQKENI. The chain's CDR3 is CASSPSRQGASDTQYF. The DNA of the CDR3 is TGTGCCAGCTCACCATCTCGACAGGGGGCATCAGATACGCAGTATTTT.

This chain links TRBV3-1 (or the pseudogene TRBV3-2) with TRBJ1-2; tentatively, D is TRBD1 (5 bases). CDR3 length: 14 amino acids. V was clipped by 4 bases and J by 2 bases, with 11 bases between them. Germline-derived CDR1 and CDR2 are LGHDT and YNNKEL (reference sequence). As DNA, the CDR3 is TGTGCCAGCAGCCGGCAAGACAGAAACTATGGCTACACCTTC. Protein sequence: CASSRQDRNYGYTF.